Sequencing of this TCR beta chain was carried out in a study of cytomegalovirus exposure and HLA in healthy donors. Points from the study as a whole: CMV antigen specificity of a few CMV-associated chains was confirmed in vitro. Reported performance of the classifier showed diagnosis of cytomegalovirus status with high specificity and sensitivity.

Profiled with immunoSEQ multiplex PCR; TCRdb holds only in-frame clones, not every one. The table includes about 110,000 clones, approximately 94% detected once. This clone was counted once. The antigen remains unidentified. In germline, CDR1 is LNHDA, CDR2 SQIVND (reference sequence). V shed 5 bases and J 6 bases; nucleotides not matched to a gene: 7. CDR3 length equals 13 residues. The donors were members of the validation cohort comprising approximately 110 subjects, separate from the roughly 680-subject first cohort. The sequencing sample was made of PBMCs. The receptor was isolated from a woman aged 18 to 35 in good health and CMV-seronegative. This sequence joins TRBV19 and TRBJ2-7; 7 nucleotides line up with TRBD1. The CDR3, as DNA: TGTGCCAGTAGTCCGACGACAGGGACCGAGCAGTACTTC. Its translation: CASSPTTGTEQYF.